This TCR beta chain emerged from a study of CD8 T cells in ankylosing spondylitis. CDR1 and CDR2 from the germline V gene are SGHAT and FQNNGV. V gave up 1 base and J gave up 3 bases; unmatched junction bases: 12. This CDR3 is 17 amino acids long. Whole-study results and caveats: Disease-linked clones were found to be CD8+ and relatively rare in peripheral blood. Reportedly, matched ankylosing spondylitis synovial fluid was significantly enriched for disease-linked clones.

A quantitative 5'-RACE method, one with molecular barcodes, was used to make TCR beta libraries. One entry per CDR3 protein, called by TCRdb with MiXCR from the 5' RACE reads. The data show fewer than 400,000 distinct CDR3 sequences, roughly 14% seen once. Notes on this clonotype: Its antigen remains unknown.

The V call is TRBV11-2, the J call TRBJ2-7; 7 positions agree with TRBD1. The TCR originated in a male donor with ankylosing spondylitis or in good health (not recorded which). Sequences were obtained from blood, either unsorted or a sorted T cell fraction (not recorded which). The CDR3 protein is CASSLGGDSQPYYEQYF. For the CDR3, the DNA is TGTGCCAGCAGCTTAGGAGGGGACAGCCAGCCATACTACGAGCAGTACTTC.